This record concerns one TCR beta chain sequence. Per the original methods: Researchers report that nucleated cell counts were estimated from reference gene primer amplification. Here immunoSEQ multiplex PCR was the method, and the copy in TCRdb shows in-frame clones only, minus some. V and J calls and clone size are as listed in that table; D and trimming were resolved from the DNA. This sample has a few hundred thousand clones, with 75% to 90% found just once. The data were taken from a study of blood T cell repertoires in COVID-19. Turning to the study itself: COVID-19 samples, acute and convalescent, were from the United States, Italy and Spain.

The CDR3 has 13 amino acids. V lost 6 bases and J lost 3; bases outside the gene matches: 4. Looked up from germline, CDR1 is LGHDT and CDR2 is YNNKEL (reference sequence). In terms of age and location, participants ranged from about 18 to 90 years and lived in under 30 US areas. Participant-given clinical history determined each cohort assignment. The chain couples TRBV3-1 (or the pseudogene TRBV3-2) to TRBJ1-1; 7 bases align to TRBD1. Sequencing was carried out using PBMCs or T cells enriched from blood (not recorded which). The TCR was taken from a woman in her forties or fifties who had recovered from COVID-19. CDR3 protein: CASRGTGDTEAFF. The CDR3 coding sequence is TGTGCCAGCAGGGGAACAGGGGACACTGAAGCTTTCTTT.